Shown below are 32 T cell receptor beta chains from a single sample sequenced in a study of shared clonotypes between healthy human individuals. Sequencing used immunoSEQ multiplex PCR; TCRdb keeps in-frame clones, though not all of them. The sample includes 2 million to 2.5 million clones, over 85% of them seen just once. Material for sequencing was naive CD4+ T cells from PBMCs. Subset: CD45RA+ positively selected. The receptor set was obtained from a man between 18 and 29 years old in good health. Some clones in this sample may be carry-over from other donors' samples.

The CDR3 loop is CASSFVQGGGETQYF. The DNA for the CDR3 is TGCGCCAGCAGCTTCGTACAGGGCGGTGGCGAGACCCAGTACTTC. The chain is built from TRBV5-1 and TRBJ2-5; maybe TRBD1 (6 bases). Germline CDR1 is SGHRS and CDR2 is YFSETQ. The CDR3 length is 15 residues. V gave up 2 bases and J gave up 5 bases, with 16 bases separating them.

This clone was picked up a small number of times. The V call is TRBV29-1, the J call TRBJ1-2; D call uncertain. This CDR3 has 11 residues. Trimming removed 2 bases from V and 6 bases from J, with 7 bases in between. Germline lookup yields CDR1 SQVTM and CDR2 ANQGSEA. DNA of the CDR3: TGCAGCGTTGAACAAACCCATGGCTACACCTTC. This gives the protein CSVEQTHGYTF.

The chain couples TRBV5-1 to TRBJ2-3, with 9 bases fitting TRBD2. The junction had 7 bases not matched to a gene; V was cut back by 3 bases and J by 2 bases. The CDR3 runs to 16 residues. Germline CDR1 and CDR2: SGHRS and YFSETQ. The CDR3 loop is CASSYLAGANTDTQYF. Written as DNA, the CDR3 is TGCGCCAGCAGCTACTTAGCGGGAGCTAACACAGATACGCAGTATTTT.

The chain combines TRBV5-6 with TRBJ2-3; D remains ambiguous. Per germline, CDR1 SGHDT and CDR2 YYEEEE. The CDR3 totals 13 residues. Trimming pared 4 bases from V and 6 bases from J, leaving 12 bases between. The CDR3 reads CASSRVLFDTQYF. CDR3 nucleotides: TGTGCCAGCAGCCGGGTTTTGTTTGATACGCAGTATTTT.

On this clone itself: Other DNA sequences within the sample encode an identical CDR3. The rearrangement uses TRBV18 and TRBJ1-1, with D perhaps matching TRBD1 (6 bases). CDR3 length: 14 residues. Germline V gives CDR1 KGHSH, CDR2 LQKENI. The germline V and J ends were trimmed by 3 bases and 2 bases, with 10 bases remaining between them. In DNA form, the CDR3 reads TGTGCCAGCTCACCTCCGACAGGCAACACTGAAGCTTTCTTT. Protein sequence: CASSPPTGNTEAFF. Complete variable domain (other parts from reference TRBV18 and TRBJ1-1): NAGVMQNPRHLVRRRGQEARLRCSPMKGHSHVYWYRQLPEEGLKFMVYLQKENIIDESGMPKERFSAEFPKEGPSILRIQQVVRGDSAAYFCASSPPTGNTEAFFGQGTRLTVV.

This chain links TRBV7-2 with TRBJ1-1; D uncertain. This CDR3 is 13 amino acids long. CDR1 is SGHTA and CDR2 is FQGNSA in the germline V gene. The V end lost 3 bases, the J end lost 4 bases, and 9 bases lay between the germline ends. The DNA of the CDR3 is TGTGCCAGCAGCTTTTATTCCGCCACTGAAGCTTTCTTT. This encodes CASSFYSATEAFF.

This sequence joins TRBV10-3 and TRBJ2-5; possible D gene TRBD1, 7 bases. The germline gives CDR1 ENHRY, CDR2 SYGVKD. The V end was cut by 2 bases, the J end by 10 bases, with 20 bases between. The CDR3 consists of 15 residues. CDR3 loop: CAISEPGGTARVQYF. CDR3 sequence (DNA): TGTGCCATCAGTGAGCCTGGGGGGACAGCGCGGGTCCAGTACTTC.

The genes are TRBV5-1 and TRBJ2-1; unclear D gene. Looked up from germline, CDR1 is SGHRS and CDR2 is YFSETQ. The CDR3 runs 14 residues. Trimming cost V 2 bases and J 6 bases, with 12 bases left between them. The CDR3 bases are TGCGCCAGCAGCTTAGTCCCCCCGGGCAATGAGCAGTTCTTC. This sequence encodes CASSLVPPGNEQFF.

V usage is TRBV6-1 and J usage is TRBJ1-6; tentatively, D is TRBD1 (6 bases). Germline V gene lookup returns CDR1 MNHNS and CDR2 SASEGT. This CDR3 comprises 14 residues. V was clipped by 7 bases and J by 10 bases, with 17 bases between them. In nucleotides, the CDR3 is TGTGCCAGCACCCTCGGGGGGGCGCGGTCACCCCTCCACTTT. Encoded protein: CASTLGGARSPLHF.

The chain joins TRBV14 to TRBJ2-7, with 13 bases that match TRBD2. Germline values: CDR1 SGHDN, CDR2 FVKESK. The ends lost 4 bases at V and 3 bases at J; junction bases unmatched: 3. The CDR3 length is 15 residues. CDR3 DNA sequence: TGTGCCAGCAGCCCTCGGACTAGCGGGAGCTACGAGCAGTACTTC. This sequence encodes CASSPRTSGSYEQYF.

J is TRBJ2-2 and V is TRBV18; 9 bases map to TRBD1. Germline CDR1 is KGHSH and CDR2 is LQKENI. With V trimmed by 3 bases and J by 5 bases, 7 bases remained unmatched. The CDR3 has 16 residues. CDR3 region: CASSPNRGQGTGELFF. CDR3 coding DNA: TGTGCCAGCTCACCGAACAGGGGGCAGGGGACCGGGGAGCTGTTTTTT.

The rearrangement uses TRBV4-1 and TRBJ2-2, with TRBD2 matching 11 bases. This CDR3 comprises 17 residues. V shed 4 bases and J 2 bases; nucleotides not matched to a gene: 6. CDR1 and CDR2 (germline): MGHRA, YSYEKL. The CDR3 loop reads CASSRTLAGGNTGELFF. CDR3 DNA sequence: TGCGCCAGCAGCCGAACGCTAGCGGGAGGAAACACCGGGGAGCTGTTTTTT.

V is TRBV6-5 and J is TRBJ2-1, with 8 bases matching TRBD2. The trim removed 4 bases at V and 1 base at J, leaving 6 bases unmatched. The CDR3 sequence is 16 residues long. Per germline, CDR1 MNHEY and CDR2 SVGAGI. The CDR3 DNA sequence: TGTGCCAGCAGTTCCCCCGCGGGAGGTTCCTACAATGAGCAGTTCTTC. It codes for CASSSPAGGSYNEQFF.

The rearrangement links TRBV10-3 to TRBJ1-2; TRBD1 aligns across 8 bases. J gave up 8 bases and V 5 bases, and 7 bases lay outside the gene matches. The CDR3 runs 13 residues. The V gene's germline CDR1 is ENHRY and CDR2 SYGVKD. CDR3 sequence (DNA): TGTGCCATCAGTCAGACAGGGGAGAAAGGCTACACCTTC. This sequence encodes CAISQTGEKGYTF.

The CDR3 DNA reads as TGTGCCAGCAGTGATTTTAAAGGACAGGGGGCTTTTGGCTACACCTTC. Protein product: CASSDFKGQGAFGYTF. The V call is TRBV6-1, the J call TRBJ1-2, with TRBD1 matching 11 bases. The germline V gene encodes CDR1 MNHNS and CDR2 SASEGT. Unmatched junction bases numbered 10, after V lost 3 bases and J lost 7 bases. This CDR3 is built from 16 residues.

The J gene is TRBJ1-1, the V gene TRBV2; no reliable D call. The CDR3 consists of 12 residues. The germline CDR1 and CDR2 sequences are SNHLY and FYNNEI. Between the trimmed V and J ends, which lost 9 bases and 8 bases, there was a span of 16 bases. The DNA for the CDR3 is TGTGCCAGATCGCAGGCGGCGGGGGAAGCTTTCTTT. This codes for CARSQAAGEAFF.

This chain uses TRBV28 with TRBJ1-1, with TRBD1 as a possible D gene (6 bases). The CDR3 length is 15 residues. Germline CDR1 reads MDHEN; CDR2 reads SYDVKM. The V and J ends lost 3 bases and 5 bases respectively, with 16 bases between them. CDR3 coding DNA: TGTGCCAGCAGTTTGGGGGGGCGGGGCGGAACTGAAGCTTTCTTT. Translated: CASSLGGRGGTEAFF.

V gene TRBV7-2 combines with J gene TRBJ1-1, with D unresolved. The germline V and J ends were trimmed by 5 bases and 1 base, with 11 bases remaining between them. This CDR3 has 14 residues. The V gene's germline CDR1 is SGHTA and CDR2 FQGNSA. In DNA, the CDR3 is TGTGCCAGCAGCCCGATGACGTGGAACACTGAAGCTTTCTTT. This sequence encodes CASSPMTWNTEAFF.

The chain carries TRBV27 and TRBJ1-1; D perhaps matches TRBD1 (5 bases). V was trimmed by 5 bases and J by 4 bases, leaving 14 bases between them. The V gene's germline CDR1 is MNHEY and CDR2 SMNVEV (reference sequence). The CDR3 totals 14 residues. The CDR3 is CASSLLQGSTEAFF. DNA for the CDR3: TGTGCCAGCAGTCTTCTCCAGGGTTCCACTGAAGCTTTCTTT.

The V call is TRBV5-6, the J call TRBJ2-2, with 10 bases identical to TRBD2. This CDR3 has 15 amino acids. Germline CDR1 is SGHDT and CDR2 is YYEEEE. Unmatched junction bases numbered 4, after V lost 4 bases and J lost 4 bases. In DNA form, the CDR3 reads TGTGCCAGCAGCGCGGGACTAGCGTCCACCGGGGAGCTGTTTTTT. Translation gives CASSAGLASTGELFF.

This rearrangement joins TRBV7-3 to TRBJ1-2; no clear D. Germline CDR1 and CDR2: SGHTA and FQGTGA. V lost 5 bases, J lost 7 bases, and 14 bases lay in between. CDR3 size: 13 residues. The CDR3 DNA follows: TGTGCCAGCAGCCCCGACGGACTTGGTGGCTACACCTTC. It encodes CASSPDGLGGYTF.

This clone was found once. V gene TRBV27 combines with J gene TRBJ1-1; 7 bases are a match to TRBD1. Trimming removed 1 base from V and 5 bases from J; junction bases left unmatched: 4. CDR3 length: 14 amino acids. Germline CDR1 is MNHEY and CDR2 is SMNVEV (reference sequence). The CDR3 region is CASSLLGQRTEAFF. DNA of the CDR3: TGTGCCAGCAGTTTATTGGGACAGCGGACTGAAGCTTTCTTT.

The rearrangement links TRBV4-1 to TRBJ2-2, with 9 bases aligning to TRBD2. The CDR3 consists of 20 residues. V lost 0 bases to trimming and J lost 1 base; unmatched junction nucleotides: 12. CDR1 is MGHRA and CDR2 is YSYEKL in the germline V gene. The CDR3 DNA reads as TGCGCCAGCAGCCAAGAGCGGGGTAGCGGCGGGAGGGTGAACACCGGGGAGCTGTTTTTT. Amino acids: CASSQERGSGGRVNTGELFF.

The chain carries TRBV25-1 and TRBJ2-3; 9 nucleotides align to TRBD1. Germline V gene sequence: CDR1 MGHDK, CDR2 SYGVNS. V was clipped by 10 bases and J by 3 bases; unmatched bases: 11. CDR3 length: 15 residues. The CDR3 sequence is CATTTGQGKTDTQYF. The DNA of the CDR3 is TGTGCCACCACGACCGGACAGGGGAAAACAGATACGCAGTATTTT.

The chain combines TRBV12-5 with TRBJ2-1; a possible D gene is TRBD2 (6 bases). The CDR3 runs 12 residues. Trimming took 7 bases from V and 12 from J, leaving 16 bases between them. Per the germline V gene, CDR1 is LGHNT and CDR2 is FRNRAP. CDR3 region: CASARTQGGQFF. The CDR3 DNA reads as TGTGCTAGTGCCCGGACCCAGGGAGGGCAGTTCTTC.

With regard to this clone: Other DNA sequences in the sample encode the same CDR3. CDR3 in amino acids: CASSLALSYEQYF. CDR3 DNA sequence: TGTGCCAGCAGTTTAGCCCTCTCCTACGAGCAGTACTTC. The chain is built from TRBV27 and TRBJ2-7; no firm D call. The CDR3 has 13 residues. Germline loops: CDR1 MNHEY, CDR2 SMNVEV (reference sequence). Trimming cost V 2 bases and J 0 bases, with 5 bases left between them.

Here the CDR3 DNA reads TGTGCCAGCAGTTTTAGGAGCGGGAGTGAGACCCAGTACTTC. Translating gives CASSFRSGSETQYF. The V call is TRBV28, the J call TRBJ2-5; TRBD2 aligns across 8 bases. Per the germline V gene, CDR1 is MDHEN and CDR2 is SYDVKM. The CDR3 loop spans 14 amino acids. J gave up 5 bases and V 3 bases, and 5 bases lay outside the gene matches.

The V call is TRBV7-9, the J call TRBJ2-7; D not certain. The CDR3 is 11 residues long. The germline V gene has CDR1 SEHNR and CDR2 FQNEAQ (reference sequence). V was clipped by 1 base and J by 12 bases, with 10 bases between them. The CDR3 protein is CASSLGDSMYF. In DNA form, the CDR3 reads TGTGCCAGCAGCTTAGGTGACTCGATGTACTTC.

J is TRBJ2-3 and V is TRBV11-2, with D unresolved. V was shortened by 4 bases and J by 0 bases, with 8 bases between the two germline ends. Germline V gene data show CDR1 as SGHAT and CDR2 as FQNNGV. CDR3 size: 14 residues. This CDR3 is CASSYPYSTDTQYF. CDR3 nucleotides: TGTGCCAGCAGCTACCCCTACAGCACAGATACGCAGTATTTT.

The sample holds a few counts of this clone. The chain combines TRBV2 with TRBJ1-2; D uncertain. Looked up from germline, CDR1 is SNHLY and CDR2 is FYNNEI. V was pared by 4 bases and J by 7 bases, with 10 bases between. This CDR3 is 12 amino acids long. As DNA, the CDR3 is TGTGCCAGCAGTGCACGGCCCCCTGGCTACACCTTC. This encodes CASSARPPGYTF.

The chain couples TRBV18 to TRBJ2-3, with TRBD2 as a possible D gene (6 bases). V shed 1 base and J shed 2 bases, with 13 bases lying between them. The CDR3 extends over 16 amino acids. Per the germline V gene, CDR1 is KGHSH and CDR2 is LQKENI. The CDR3 coding sequence is TGTGCCAGCTCACCACGTGGTAGCGGTGACACAGATACGCAGTATTTT. Translating gives CASSPRGSGDTDTQYF.

In its sample, this clone was seen a few times. The chain employs TRBV2 and TRBJ1-2, with D tentatively TRBD1 (5 bases). CDR1 is SNHLY and CDR2 is FYNNEI in the germline V gene. The CDR3 sequence is 12 residues long. V lost 5 bases to trimming and J lost 7 bases, with 11 bases between them. The CDR3 sequence: CASSLGVAGYTF. As DNA, the CDR3 is TGTGCCAGCAGTTTGGGGGTAGCTGGCTACACCTTC.